This section outlines one T cell receptor beta chain sequence together with its context. This receptor's antigen is unknown. No base quality information exists; no much larger clone differs at one position. The V end loses 0 bases and the J end loses 0 bases, and a stretch of 9 bases separates them. The CDR3 holds 15 amino acids from the cysteine to the phenylalanine. The kept DNA is CDR3 alone, 45 bases in frame from the first base. In the germline V gene, CDR1 corresponds to SGHRS and CDR2 to YFSETQ. TCRbeta CDR3 regions were amplified from genomic DNA by means of the immunoSEQ Assay, a bias-controlled multiplex PCR. Per the original workflow: Within the assay, amplification of reference gene primers was used to estimate how many nucleated cells each sample contained. Sequence reads were collapsed and filtered to measure the absolute abundance of every unique TCRbeta CDR3 rearrangement. For each sample, productive Simpson clonality was calculated by taking the square root of Simpson's diversity index across productive rearrangements. The table was pulled from immuneACCESS by TCRdb, which kept in-frame rearrangements only. Such tables lose some clones; where checked, under half of the loss comes from unresolved V genes, and the rest has no known cause. Clone size and V and J calls were adopted from that table, with D and trimming inferred from the DNA. Counted in this sample were just over 250,000 clones; more than 75% of them appeared once. The top ten hold 8.5% to 10% of the sample.

The data were taken from a study of blood T cell repertoires in COVID-19 (dated by TCRdb to the early 2020s). Background on the whole study: Collaborator samples came from the United States, Italy and Spain and covered acute and convalescent phases of COVID-19. The samples were drawn from the first 160 participants of the ongoing ImmuneRACE study and from more than 1,000 subjects provided by 6 global collaborators. Sample metadata almost always included a de-identified subject ID, COVID-19 status, age in years and sex. Where available, HLA class I and class II types were obtained from metadata supplied by the sample provider rather than from assay-based typing. The repertoires were made available in a free public database intended to serve as a resource for research on the immune response to SARS-CoV-2. The dataset comprised deeply sampled blood TCRbeta repertoires from subjects exposed to, actively infected with, or recovered from COVID-19. The prospective study material was composed of cDNA or gDNA derived from T cells, B-cell-depleted T cells, or PBMCs. Overall study results and their limits: The amount of clinical and demographic metadata varied by source and participant and was provided uncurated.

Another Seattle source contributed samples from volunteer blood donors who had recovered from COVID-19. The collaborating institutions used their own protocols to collect whole blood in K2EDTA tubes. For TCRbeta analysis, collaborators shipped samples as frozen whole blood, isolated PBMCs, or DNA extracted from either of those sample types. The rearranged segments are TRBV5-1 and TRBJ1-1; a tentative D match to TRBD1 spans 6 bases. The specimen sequenced was peripheral blood. The sequence was collected from a man in his forties who had recovered from COVID-19. The DNA sequence reads TGCGCCAGCAGCTTGGCAGGGGACCTGAACACTGAAGCTTTCTTT. This codes for CASSLAGDLNTEAFF.